This T cell receptor beta chain was identified during a study of T cell repertoires in cytomegalovirus infection (dated by TCRdb to between 2018 and 2020). Background on the whole study: Alongside well-studied HLA-B-restricted epitopes, the peptide stimulations were aimed at recently identified HLA-C-restricted CMV epitopes, whose presentation resists viral immunomodulation. Donor HLA type was relevant to the analysis, as public TCR beta signatures indicated carriage of CMV infection together with the matching HLA type.

What the treatment or condition label conveys for this sample: in vitro stimulation with specific CMV peptide epitopes to enrich CMV-specific T cells. This clonotype has only a few counts. The antigen it recognizes is unknown. No clone much larger than this one lies a single base away; base qualities are absent. Beyond this particular receptor, the publication reports: In the ex vivo response, HLA-C-restricted CMV-specific TCR beta clonotypes were dominant, and in two of eight donors the single most frequent clonotype came from this HLA-C-restricted group. Cumulative frequency of public TCR beta family members discriminated carriers of CMV infection plus the relevant HLA type in this cohort and an independent 352-donor cohort.

Sequencing took place on an Illumina HiSeq 1500. TCRdb took the public reads, trimmed them with fastp at Q25, ran MiXCR for clone calling and kept in-frame beta chains. Rows are unified per CDR3 protein, each entry keeping the most common DNA and genes. For this sample the table gives about 920,000 distinct CDR3 sequences, of which roughly 30% were detected only once. The ten most abundant clones make up 10% to 15% of the sample. V gives up 1 base and J gives up 3 bases, and the segment between their germline ends measures 9 bases. Its CDR3 holds 14 amino acids, cysteine through phenylalanine. Only the CDR3 DNA is retained, 42 bases long and in frame from the first base. The germline V gene (reference sequence) yields SEHNR for CDR1 and FQNEAQ for CDR2.

The rearranged segments are TRBV7-9 and TRBJ1-1; no D gene call is confident. The sample consisted of cultured CD8+ T cells from PBMCs, taken from culture after CMV antigen stimulation. This receptor was taken from a human donor in good health (CMV status not recorded). Some clones in this sample may be carry-over from other donors' samples. The nucleotide sequence is TGTGCCAGCAGCTTAGGTCCAAGGGACACTGAAGCTTTCTTT. The resulting protein is CASSLGPRDTEAFF.